The 27 T cell receptor beta chains listed next were all sequenced from one sample in a study of post-analysis software for immune sequencing data. These receptors have no known antigen. Every TCR beta cDNA library bore unique molecular identifiers. Each CDR3 protein is one row after TCRdb ran MiXCR on the PCR reads. The sample has roughly 170,000 distinct CDR3 sequences; about 32% are singletons. Study-wide findings and caveats: TRBV segments more frequent in patients than in controls numbered five and included TRBV5-6, TRBV5-1 and TRBV20-1.

Input material: blood. These receptors were collected from a girl aged 5-17 years with multiple sclerosis.

This clonotype was counted between two and nine times. The rearrangement uses TRBV2 and TRBJ2-3; D possibly corresponds to TRBD2 (5 bases). Trimming removed 6 bases at V and 3 bases at J, with 19 bases between. CDR1 is SNHLY, CDR2 FYNNEI, per germline. CDR3 length: 16 residues. DNA for the CDR3: TGTGCCAGCAGAAGAGGAGGCCCTCGTACGACAGATACGCAGTATTTT. This sequence encodes CASRRGGPRTTDTQYF.

This clonotype has more than one count but fewer than ten. CDR3 residues: CASSQGTREDHEQYF. The DNA for the CDR3 is TGTGCCAGCAGCCAAGGGACAAGAGAAGACCACGAGCAGTACTTC. The J gene is TRBJ2-7, the V gene TRBV4-2, with D perhaps matching TRBD1 (5 bases). Between the trimmed V and J ends, which lost 1 base and 5 bases, there was a span of 15 bases. This CDR3 comprises 15 residues. Germline CDR1 is LGHNA and CDR2 is YNFKEQ.

V is TRBV2 and J is TRBJ2-7; the D gene is possibly TRBD2 (5 bases). The V end lost 6 bases, the J end lost 4 bases, and 25 bases lay between the germline ends. Germline CDR1 SNHLY, CDR2 FYNNEI. This CDR3 is built from 17 residues. This CDR3 reads CASRAIPGLPRRYEQYF. In DNA, the CDR3 is TGTGCCAGCAGAGCGATTCCCGGACTCCCCCGCAGATACGAGCAGTACTTC.

The chain carries TRBV28 and TRBJ1-1; D gene uncertain. The CDR3 is 12 amino acids. Germline values: CDR1 MDHEN, CDR2 SYDVKM. With 10 bases removed from V and 4 bases from J, the gap between germline ends came to 13 bases. The CDR3 sequence: CATTRYGTEAFF. CDR3 nucleotides: TGTGCCACCACCCGGTACGGCACTGAAGCTTTCTTT. The full variable domain, completed using reference TRBV28 and TRBJ1-1, is DVKVTQSSRYLVKRTGEKVFLECVQDMDHENMFWYRQDPGLGLRLIYFSYDVKMKEKGDIPEGYSVSREKKERFSLILESASTNQTSMYLCATTRYGTEAFFGQGTRLTVV.

The V gene is TRBV2, the J gene TRBJ2-5, with D maybe TRBD1 (6 bases). V was trimmed by 6 bases and J by 11 bases, leaving 19 bases between them. CDR1 and CDR2 from the germline V gene are SNHLY and FYNNEI. CDR3 length: 13 residues. CDR3: CASSWYRDNEQYF. The CDR3 DNA is TGTGCCAGCAGCTGGTACAGGGACAATGAGCAGTACTTC.

The V gene is TRBV12-3 or TRBV12-4, the J gene TRBJ2-3; D uncertain. Trimming cost V 1 base and J 4 bases, with 6 bases left between them. This CDR3 is 13 amino acids long. CDR3 protein: CASSLGRSDTQYF. The CDR3 coding sequence is TGTGCCAGCAGTTTAGGGAGATCAGATACGCAGTATTTT.

This clonotype was counted only a few times. The CDR3 reads CASSAGQVPNYGYTF. In nucleotides, the CDR3 is TGCGCCAGCAGCGCAGGACAGGTTCCAAACTATGGCTACACCTTC. The chain links TRBV5-1 to TRBJ1-2; 7 bases are a match to TRBD1. The V and J ends lost 4 bases and 2 bases, in that order; junction bases with no gene match: 8. The CDR3 totals 15 residues. Germline assignment: CDR1 SGHRS and CDR2 YFSETQ.

This chain links TRBV5-1 with TRBJ1-2, with 10 bases aligning to TRBD1. The CDR3 totals 14 residues. Germline V gene sequence: CDR1 SGHRS, CDR2 YFSETQ. V was pared by 3 bases and J by 3 bases, with 2 bases of the junction left unmatched. CDR3 nucleotides: TGCGCCAGCAGCTCGGGGACAGGGGACTATGGCTACACCTTC. Its translation: CASSSGTGDYGYTF.

Remarks on this clonotype: The junction does not match germline at one end; this may be a read error. This chain uses TRBV5-6 with TRBJ2-7; 7 bases agree with TRBD2. The germline V gene has CDR1 SGHDT and CDR2 YYEEEE. The CDR3 loop spans 14 amino acids. CDR3 in DNA: TGTGCCAGCACCCGGTGGCTAGCGGTATACGAGCTGTACTTC. This translates into CASTRWLAVYELYF. The full variable domain, its missing parts supplied by reference TRBV5-6 and TRBJ2-7, is DAGVTQSPTHLIKTRGQQVTLRCSPKSGHDTVSWYQQALGQGPQFIFQYYEEEERQRGNFPDRFSGHQFPNYSSELNVNALLLGDSALYLCASTRWLAVYELYFGPGTRLTVT.

The chain combines TRBV5-5 with TRBJ1-2; maybe TRBD1 (5 bases). Germline values: CDR1 SGHKS, CDR2 YYEKEE (reference sequence). The V gene lost 1 base and the J gene lost 3 bases, with 10 bases spanning the gap. This CDR3 has 14 amino acids. For the CDR3, the DNA is TGTGCCAGCAGCTTGCTCAGGGTGGACTATGGCTACACCTTC. It encodes CASSLLRVDYGYTF.

As to this clonotype: This may be a read error: a much more frequent sequence differs by one nucleotide. V is TRBV12-5 and J is TRBJ2-7; D not resolved. The CDR3 covers 14 residues. The V end was cut by 0 bases, the J end by 7 bases, with 13 bases between. Germline V lookup: CDR1 LGHNT, CDR2 FRNRAP. CDR3 region: CASGLVPERFEQYF. In DNA, the CDR3 is TGTGCTAGTGGTTTGGTACCAGAGCGATTTGAGCAGTACTTC.

The table lists this clonotype with many counts. The chain carries TRBV7-6 and TRBJ2-1; TRBD2 matches at 9 bases. Germline CDR1 is SGHVS and CDR2 is FNYEAQ. This CDR3 contains 16 residues. Germline trimming cut 5 bases from V and 3 bases from J; bases unmatched to any gene: 8. The CDR3 DNA sequence: TGTGCCAGCAGCCTGGGGGGAGCGGGAGGCTACAATGAGCAGTTCTTC. Protein: CASSLGGAGGYNEQFF.

For this clonotype: This clone may be a read error of a much larger clone one base away. This chain connects TRBV6-4 to TRBJ2-3; 7 positions match TRBD2. The CDR3 extends over 16 amino acids. In germline, CDR1 is MRHNA, CDR2 SNTAGT. CDR3 region: CANSVVGASGADTQYF. The CDR3 bases are TGTGCCAACAGTGTGGTAGGGGCTAGCGGAGCGGATACGCAGTATTTT.

The V gene is TRBV12-3 or TRBV12-4, the J gene TRBJ2-7; D perhaps matches TRBD1 (6 bases). This CDR3 comprises 12 residues. The V gene lost 5 bases and the J gene lost 3 bases, with 8 bases spanning the gap. The CDR3 coding sequence is TGTGCCAGCAGTGGACAGTGCTACGAGCAGTACTTC. Encoded protein: CASSGQCYEQYF.

J is TRBJ1-1 and V is TRBV11-2, with D perhaps TRBD1 (5 bases). The CDR3 has 19 residues. V shed 2 bases and J shed 1 base, with 23 bases lying between them. Germline CDR1 and CDR2: SGHAT and FQNNGV. The DNA for the CDR3 is TGTGCCAGCAGCTTAACTACAGGTCGGGGAACTAGATCGAACACTGAAGCTTTCTTT. Translation gives CASSLTTGRGTRSNTEAFF.

V gene TRBV12-3 or TRBV12-4 combines with J gene TRBJ2-2; tentative D call: TRBD1 (6 bases). This CDR3 has 13 residues. Trimming cost V 6 bases and J 7 bases, with 12 bases left between them. CDR3 sequence: CASSLNRDGELFF. CDR3 bases: TGTGCCAGCAGCCTTAACAGGGACGGGGAGCTGTTTTTT.

Regarding this clonotype: The final CDR3 position lacks the conserved phenylalanine or tryptophan, pointing to a likely read error. The chain has TRBV28 and TRBJ2-3; maybe TRBD1 (6 bases). With 2 bases removed from V and 1 base from J, the gap between germline ends came to 10 bases. CDR3 size: 15 residues. CDR1 and CDR2 from the germline V gene are MDHEN and SYDVKM. The DNA of the CDR3 is TGTGCCAGCAGTTTACCAGGGGCGGGCACAGATACGCAGTATTGT. This sequence encodes CASSLPGAGTDTQYC.

This clonotype was recorded many times. CDR3 sequence: CSATNPGQVSPSYEQYF. In DNA, the CDR3 is TGCAGTGCCACAAACCCGGGACAGGTCAGCCCATCCTACGAGCAGTACTTC. The chain links TRBV20-1 to TRBJ2-7, with TRBD1 matching 8 bases. The CDR3 sequence is 17 residues long. Germline V lookup: CDR1 DFQATT, CDR2 SNEGSKA (reference sequence). Trimming removed 6 bases from V and 1 base from J; junction bases left unmatched: 17.

Turning to this clonotype: A read error may explain this, as a much larger clone is one base away. The chain links TRBV7-8 to TRBJ2-7, with TRBD1 matching over 9 bases. The CDR3 contains 16 residues. Germline assignment: CDR1 SGHVS and CDR2 FQNEAQ. The CDR3 nucleotides read TGTGCCAGCAGCAAACAGGGGGCGGGAGATGGGTACGAGCGGTACTTC. Translated, it gives CASSKQGAGDGYERYF.

V gene TRBV15 combines with J gene TRBJ1-1; 7 bases line up with TRBD1. The CDR3 contains 14 residues. V trimming: 3 bases; J trimming: 3 bases; junction bases outside the gene matches: 4. Germline assignment: CDR1 LNHNV and CDR2 YYDKDF (reference sequence). The chain's CDR3 is CATSRTGQDTEAFF. CDR3 DNA sequence: TGTGCCACCAGCAGGACCGGACAGGACACTGAAGCTTTCTTT.

This clonotype was counted only a few times. The chain links TRBV7-9 to TRBJ1-5; possibly TRBD1 for D (5 bases). The CDR3 is made up of 14 amino acids. In germline, CDR1 is SEHNR, CDR2 FQNEAQ (reference sequence). V was clipped by 3 bases and J by 12 bases, with 18 bases between them. CDR3 loop: CASSFSGDLRGQHF. The CDR3 DNA is TGTGCCAGCAGCTTTTCGGGAGACCTGAGGGGCCAGCATTTT.

The sample holds many counts of this clonotype. The V call is TRBV11-2, the J call TRBJ2-2; TRBD1 matches 8 bases. Germline-derived CDR1 and CDR2 are SGHAT and FQNNGV. V was clipped by 3 bases and J by 6 bases; unmatched bases: 6. The CDR3 contains 15 residues. In DNA form, the CDR3 reads TGTGCCAGCAGCTTTCAGGGGGCGAATGCCGGGGAGCTGTTTTTT. As protein: CASSFQGANAGELFF.

The table lists this clonotype with many counts. The rearrangement uses TRBV7-8 and TRBJ2-7; a possible D gene is TRBD1 (5 bases). Deletions cut 2 bases from V and 0 bases from J, with 8 bases between. The CDR3 is 14 amino acids. Germline lookup yields CDR1 SGHVS and CDR2 FQNEAQ. The CDR3 DNA follows: TGTGCCAGCAGCTTACCTGACAGCTCCTACGAGCAGTACTTC. It is translated as CASSLPDSSYEQYF.

The chain uses TRBV3-1 and TRBJ2-5; 8 bases are shared with TRBD2. The CDR3 is made up of 16 amino acids. The junction had 7 bases not matched to a gene; V was cut back by 4 bases and J by 0 bases. CDR1 and CDR2 from the germline V gene are LGHDT and YNNKEL (reference sequence). The CDR3 bases are TGTGCCAGCAGCCCCACGCGCGGGAGGCACCAAGAGACCCAGTACTTC. It specifies CASSPTRGRHQETQYF.

The chain joins TRBV4-1 to TRBJ2-5, with D possibly TRBD2 on 6 matching bases. Germline V CDR1 and CDR2: MGHRA, YSYEKL. The ends were cut back, 7 bases at V and 7 bases at J, with 19 bases in the middle. The length of the CDR3 is 14 residues. CDR3: CASTDPSREGTQYF. CDR3 sequence (DNA): TGCGCCAGCACCGACCCTTCGCGGGAAGGGACCCAGTACTTC.

This clonotype was counted at least ten times. This chain joins TRBV6-1 and TRBJ1-1, with D unresolved. This CDR3 has 12 residues. The germline CDR1 and CDR2 sequences are MNHNS and SASEGT. V was clipped by 5 bases and J by 4 bases, with 8 bases between them. CDR3 protein: CASSWVLTEAFF. CDR3 nucleotide sequence: TGTGCCAGCAGTTGGGTCCTCACTGAAGCTTTCTTT.

With respect to this clonotype: Just one base apart from a much larger clone, this may be a read error. The V call is TRBV6-5, the J call TRBJ2-4; TRBD2 is a possible D gene (6 bases). The V end was cut by 3 bases, the J end by 15 bases, with 24 bases between. Germline V lookup: CDR1 MNHEY, CDR2 SVGAGI. CDR3 size: 15 residues. CDR3 in amino acids: CASSYGGNGAYERYF. The CDR3 DNA reads TGTGCCAGCAGTTATGGGGGGAACGGAGCCTACGAGCGGTACTTC.